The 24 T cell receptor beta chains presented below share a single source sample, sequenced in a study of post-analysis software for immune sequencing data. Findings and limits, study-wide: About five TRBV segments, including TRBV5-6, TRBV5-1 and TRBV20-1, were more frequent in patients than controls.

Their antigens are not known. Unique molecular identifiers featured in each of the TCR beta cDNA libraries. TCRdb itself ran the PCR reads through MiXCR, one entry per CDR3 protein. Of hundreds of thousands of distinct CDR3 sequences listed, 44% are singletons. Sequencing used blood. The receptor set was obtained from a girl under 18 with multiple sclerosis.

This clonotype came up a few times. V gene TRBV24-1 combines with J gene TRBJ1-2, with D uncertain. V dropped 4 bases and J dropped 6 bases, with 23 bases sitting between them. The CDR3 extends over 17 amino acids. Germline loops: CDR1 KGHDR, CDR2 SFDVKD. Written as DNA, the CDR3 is TGTGCCACCAGTGAGCCTGGGTTCTCCTTTTCGTGTCATGGCTACACCTTC. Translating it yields CATSEPGFSFSCHGYTF.

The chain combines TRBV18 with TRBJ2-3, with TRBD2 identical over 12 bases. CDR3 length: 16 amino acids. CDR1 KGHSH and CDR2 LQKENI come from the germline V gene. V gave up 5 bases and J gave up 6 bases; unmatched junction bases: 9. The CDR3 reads CASSRLAGASRDTQYF. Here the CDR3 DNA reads TGTGCCAGCTCAAGACTAGCGGGGGCCTCAAGGGATACGCAGTATTTT.

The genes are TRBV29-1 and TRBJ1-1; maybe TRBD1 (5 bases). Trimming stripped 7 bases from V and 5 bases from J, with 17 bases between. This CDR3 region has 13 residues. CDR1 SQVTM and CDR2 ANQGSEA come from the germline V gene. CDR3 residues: CSAFRDSSTEAFF. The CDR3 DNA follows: TGCAGCGCATTCCGGGACTCCTCAACTGAAGCTTTCTTT.

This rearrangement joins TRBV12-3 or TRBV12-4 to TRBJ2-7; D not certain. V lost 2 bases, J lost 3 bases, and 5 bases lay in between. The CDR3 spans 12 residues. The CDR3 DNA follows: TGTGCCAGCAGTTTAAGATACTACGAGCAGTACTTC. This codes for CASSLRYYEQYF.

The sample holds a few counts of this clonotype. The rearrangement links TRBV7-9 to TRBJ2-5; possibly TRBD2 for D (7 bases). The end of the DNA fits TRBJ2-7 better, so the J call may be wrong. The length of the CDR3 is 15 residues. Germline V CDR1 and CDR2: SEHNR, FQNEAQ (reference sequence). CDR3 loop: CASSLLSGGFGEQYF. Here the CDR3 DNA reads TGTGCCAGCAGCTTGTTATCGGGGGGCTTCGGCGAGCAGTACTTC.

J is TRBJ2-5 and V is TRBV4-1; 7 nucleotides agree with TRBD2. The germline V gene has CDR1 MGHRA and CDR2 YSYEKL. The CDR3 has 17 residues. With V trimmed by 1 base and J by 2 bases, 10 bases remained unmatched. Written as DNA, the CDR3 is TGCGCCAGCAGCCAAGCTGGGGACTACCTGGTTCAAGAGACCCAGTACTTC. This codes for CASSQAGDYLVQETQYF.

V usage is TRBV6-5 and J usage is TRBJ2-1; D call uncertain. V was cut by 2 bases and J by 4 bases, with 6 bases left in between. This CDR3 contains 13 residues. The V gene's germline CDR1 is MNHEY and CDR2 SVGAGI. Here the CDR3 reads CASSYGVYNEQFF. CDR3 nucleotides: TGTGCCAGCAGTTACGGGGTATACAATGAGCAGTTCTTC.

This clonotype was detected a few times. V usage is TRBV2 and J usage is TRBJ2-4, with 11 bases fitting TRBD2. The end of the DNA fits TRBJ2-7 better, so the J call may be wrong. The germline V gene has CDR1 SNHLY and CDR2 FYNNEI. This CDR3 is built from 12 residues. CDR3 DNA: TGTGCCAGCAGAACTAGCGGGAGCGAGCAGTACTTC. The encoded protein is CASRTSGSEQYF.

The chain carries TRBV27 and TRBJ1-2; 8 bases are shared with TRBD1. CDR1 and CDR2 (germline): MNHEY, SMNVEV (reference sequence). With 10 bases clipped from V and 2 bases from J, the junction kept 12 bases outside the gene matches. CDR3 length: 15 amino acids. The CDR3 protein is CATLGTGGTNYGYTF. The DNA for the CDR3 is TGTGCCACCCTGGGGACAGGCGGGACGAACTATGGCTACACCTTC.

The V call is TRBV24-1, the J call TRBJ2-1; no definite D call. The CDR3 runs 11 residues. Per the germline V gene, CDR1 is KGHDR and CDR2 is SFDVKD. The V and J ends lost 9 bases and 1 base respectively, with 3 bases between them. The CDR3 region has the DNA TGTGCCACCCGGTCCTACAATGAGCAGTTCTTC. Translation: CATRSYNEQFF.

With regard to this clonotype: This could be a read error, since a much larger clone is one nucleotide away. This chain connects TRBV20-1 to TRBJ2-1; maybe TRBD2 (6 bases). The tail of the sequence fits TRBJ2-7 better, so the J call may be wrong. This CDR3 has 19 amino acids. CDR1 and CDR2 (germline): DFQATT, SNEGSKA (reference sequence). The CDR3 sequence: CSARDVNSPLTSSYNEQYF. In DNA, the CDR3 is TGCAGTGCTAGAGATGTAAATAGCCCATTAACTAGCTCCTACAATGAGCAGTACTTC.

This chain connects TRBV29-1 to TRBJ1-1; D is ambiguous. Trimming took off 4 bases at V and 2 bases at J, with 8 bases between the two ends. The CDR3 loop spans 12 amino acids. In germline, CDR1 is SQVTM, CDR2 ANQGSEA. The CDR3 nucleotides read TGCAGCGTTGGTAGGCGTAACACTGAAGCTTTCTTT. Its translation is CSVGRRNTEAFF.

The CDR3 DNA reads TGTGCCAGCAGCCCCCCGGCAGGGGGTATCTACGAGCAGTACTTC. This gives the protein CASSPPAGGIYEQYF. The rearrangement joins TRBV13 to TRBJ2-7, with 7 bases identical to TRBD1. CDR1 is PRHDT and CDR2 is FYEKMQ in the germline V gene (reference sequence). This CDR3 comprises 15 residues. The V segment lost 5 bases and the J segment 3 bases; nucleotides outside the gene matches: 10.

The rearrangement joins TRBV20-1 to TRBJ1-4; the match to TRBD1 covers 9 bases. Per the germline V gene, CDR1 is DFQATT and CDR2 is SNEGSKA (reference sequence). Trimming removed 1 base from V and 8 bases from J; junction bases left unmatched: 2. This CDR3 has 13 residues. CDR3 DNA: TGCAGTGCTAGAGTGGGGACAGGGGAAAAACTGTTTTTT. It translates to CSARVGTGEKLFF.

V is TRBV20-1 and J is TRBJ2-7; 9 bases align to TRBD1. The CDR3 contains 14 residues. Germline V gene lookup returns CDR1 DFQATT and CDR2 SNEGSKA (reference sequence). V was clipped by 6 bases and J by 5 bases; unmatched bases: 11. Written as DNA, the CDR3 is TGCAGTGCACAAACCGGGACAGGGTTGGACGAGCAGTACTTC. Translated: CSAQTGTGLDEQYF.

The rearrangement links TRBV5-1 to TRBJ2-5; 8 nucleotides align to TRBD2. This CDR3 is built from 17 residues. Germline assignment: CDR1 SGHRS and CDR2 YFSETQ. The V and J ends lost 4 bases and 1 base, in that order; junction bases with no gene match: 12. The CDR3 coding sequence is TGCGCCAGCAGCGGGACGCCTACCGGGGGGGCCCAAGAGACCCAGTACTTC. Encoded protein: CASSGTPTGGAQETQYF.

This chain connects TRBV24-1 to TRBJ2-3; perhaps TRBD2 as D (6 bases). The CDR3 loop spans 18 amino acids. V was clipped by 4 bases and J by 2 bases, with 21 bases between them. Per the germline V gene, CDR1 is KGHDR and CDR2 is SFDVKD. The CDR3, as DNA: TGTGCCACCAGTGAACCGCCGGGCGAGCAGGGACTCACAGATACGCAGTATTTT. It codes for CATSEPPGEQGLTDTQYF.

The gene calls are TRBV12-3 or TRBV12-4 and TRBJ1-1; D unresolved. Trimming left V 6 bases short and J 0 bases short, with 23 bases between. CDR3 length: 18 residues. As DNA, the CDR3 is TGTGCCAGCAGCCAGAAACCCGGCGAGTGGAGCATGAACACTGAAGCTTTCTTT. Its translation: CASSQKPGEWSMNTEAFF.

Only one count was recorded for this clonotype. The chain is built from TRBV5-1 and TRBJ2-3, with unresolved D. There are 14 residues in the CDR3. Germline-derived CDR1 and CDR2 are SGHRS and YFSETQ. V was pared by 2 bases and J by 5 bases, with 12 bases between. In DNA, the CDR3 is TGCGCCAGCAGCTTCGCTAGTCTCGTAGATACGCAGTATTTT. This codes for CASSFASLVDTQYF.

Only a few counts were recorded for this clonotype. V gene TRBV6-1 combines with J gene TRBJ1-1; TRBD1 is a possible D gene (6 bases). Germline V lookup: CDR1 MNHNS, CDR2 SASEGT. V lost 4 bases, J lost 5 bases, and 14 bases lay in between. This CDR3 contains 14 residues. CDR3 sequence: CASSVLQGPTEAFF. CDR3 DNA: TGTGCCAGCAGTGTCTTACAGGGACCGACTGAAGCTTTCTTT.

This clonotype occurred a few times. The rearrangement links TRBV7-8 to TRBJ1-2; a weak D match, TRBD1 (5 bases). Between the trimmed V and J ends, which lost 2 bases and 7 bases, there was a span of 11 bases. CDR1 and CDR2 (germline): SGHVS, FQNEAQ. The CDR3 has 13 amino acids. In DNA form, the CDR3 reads TGTGCCAGCAGCTTAAACTGGAGGGGTGGCTACACCTTC. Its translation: CASSLNWRGGYTF.

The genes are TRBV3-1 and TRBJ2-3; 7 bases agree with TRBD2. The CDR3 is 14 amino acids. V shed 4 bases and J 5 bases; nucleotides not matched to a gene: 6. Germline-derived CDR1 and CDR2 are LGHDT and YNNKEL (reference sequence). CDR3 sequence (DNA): TGTGCCAGCAGCCGTGAGCGGGGCAGAGATACGCAGTATTTT. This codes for CASSRERGRDTQYF.

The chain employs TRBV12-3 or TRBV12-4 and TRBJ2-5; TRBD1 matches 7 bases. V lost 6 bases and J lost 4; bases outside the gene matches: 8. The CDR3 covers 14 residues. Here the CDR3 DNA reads TGTGCCAGCAGGACAGGGTATGGAGGAGAGACCCAGTACTTC. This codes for CASRTGYGGETQYF.

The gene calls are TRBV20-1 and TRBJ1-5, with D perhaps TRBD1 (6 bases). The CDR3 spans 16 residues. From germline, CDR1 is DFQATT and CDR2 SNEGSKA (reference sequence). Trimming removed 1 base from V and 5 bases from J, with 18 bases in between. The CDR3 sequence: CSARVGGARGDQPQHF. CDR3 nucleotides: TGCAGTGCTAGAGTAGGAGGGGCAAGGGGGGATCAGCCCCAGCATTTT.